This TCR beta chain was profiled in a study of Graves' ophthalmopathy and Graves' hyperthyroidism. Regarding the study as a whole: Ophthalmopathy progression cases were predicted by the model with approximately 71% sensitivity and 72% to 85% specificity.

CDR3 regions of TCR beta were amplified from RNA transcripts. Second-round multiplex PCR came after first-round RT-PCR with HTBI primers. TCRdb reprocessed the multiplex PCR reads with MiXCR, giving one entry per CDR3 protein. Of hundreds of thousands of distinct CDR3 sequences listed, around 40% are singletons. As for this clonotype: Antigen specificity is unknown.

Moderately to severely active ophthalmopathy under 3 months, CAS at least 3, NOSPECS at least 4. This receptor was identified in an adult man with Graves' ophthalmopathy. Sequenced material: peripheral blood.

The CDR3 region is CASSVVQETEQYF. CDR3 DNA: TGTGCCAGCAGCGTAGTACAGGAGACCGAGCAGTACTTC. V is TRBV9 and J is TRBJ2-7; the D gene is possibly TRBD1 (5 bases). Germline V gene sequence: CDR1 SGDLS, CDR2 YYNGEE. The CDR3 is made up of 13 amino acids. V was clipped by 0 bases and J by 6 bases, with 10 bases between them. Looking up the rest from reference TRBV9 and TRBJ2-7 gives the full variable domain: DSGVTQTPKHLITATGQRVTLRCSPRSGDLSVYWYQQSLDQGLQFLIQYYNGEERAKGNILERFSAQQFPDLHSELNLSSLELGDSALYFCASSVVQETEQYFGPGTRLTVT.